These 27 T cell receptor beta chains were sequenced from one sample in a study of CD8 T cells in Susac syndrome. About 0.5 to 1 ug RNA was reverse transcribed with random hexamers. Each CDR3 protein gets one entry after TCRdb re-called the immunoSEQ multiplex PCR reads with MiXCR. The sample holds approximately 200,000 distinct CDR3 sequences, about 95% seen once. Sequencing input: CD4+ T cells from PBMCs. The receptors originated from a human donor with multiple sclerosis.

The chain joins TRBV11-2 to TRBJ2-1; D call uncertain. CDR3 length equals 13 residues. The germline gives CDR1 SGHAT, CDR2 FQNNGV. Between the trimmed V and J ends, which lost 8 bases and 6 bases, there was a span of 14 bases. CDR3 protein: CASSPVRTNEQFF. As DNA, the CDR3 is TGTGCCAGCTCCCCCGTTCGGACCAATGAGCAGTTCTTC.

The rearrangement links TRBV24-1 to TRBJ2-1, with D uncertain. The germline V and J ends were trimmed by 5 bases and 10 bases, with 20 bases remaining between them. The CDR3 runs 15 residues. Germline CDR1 is KGHDR and CDR2 is SFDVKD. In DNA form, the CDR3 reads TGTGCCACCAGTGTTTCCGGTAGCCCGAATCGGGAGCAGTTCTTC. This codes for CATSVSGSPNREQFF.

V gene TRBV30 combines with J gene TRBJ2-7; 9 nucleotides match TRBD1. This CDR3 is 15 amino acids long. Germline trimming cut 5 bases from V and 0 bases from J; bases unmatched to any gene: 8. Germline lookup yields CDR1 GTSNPN and CDR2 SVGIG (reference sequence). CDR3 sequence: CAWGGTGMSSYEQYF. The DNA of the CDR3 is TGTGCCTGGGGGGGGACAGGGATGAGCTCCTACGAGCAGTACTTC.

The V call is TRBV6-5, the J call TRBJ2-7, with D possibly being TRBD2 (5 bases). The V gene lost 2 bases and the J gene lost 6 bases, with 20 bases spanning the gap. This CDR3 comprises 16 residues. Per the germline V gene, CDR1 is MNHEY and CDR2 is SVGAGI. The CDR3 is CASSYGLLAVVAEQYF. The CDR3 nucleotides read TGTGCCAGCAGTTACGGACTTCTCGCGGTAGTCGCCGAGCAGTACTTC.

J is TRBJ1-2 and V is TRBV3-1; perhaps TRBD1 as D (6 bases). The CDR3 extends over 13 amino acids. Per germline, CDR1 LGHDT and CDR2 YNNKEL (reference sequence). V lost 4 bases and J 8 bases, leaving 14 bases between the germline ends. DNA for the CDR3: TGTGCCAGCAGCCGCCGGGACATAGGCGGCTACACCTTC. As protein: CASSRRDIGGYTF.

The chain links TRBV25-1 to TRBJ2-2; 8 nucleotides line up with TRBD1. V lost 3 bases, J lost 3 bases, and 6 bases stayed unmatched. The CDR3 extends over 16 amino acids. The germline V gene encodes CDR1 MGHDK and CDR2 SYGVNS. CDR3 protein: CASSDSDRGYTGELFF. DNA of the CDR3: TGTGCCAGCAGTGACTCAGACAGGGGATACACCGGGGAGCTGTTTTTT. The full variable domain, in which reference TRBV25-1 and TRBJ2-2 provide the parts outside the CDR3, is EADIYQTPRYLVIGTGKKITLECSQTMGHDKMYWYQQDPGMELHLIHYSYGVNSTEKGDLSSESTVSRIRTEHFPLTLESARPSHTSQYLCASSDSDRGYTGELFFGEGSRLTVL.

The chain uses TRBV2 and TRBJ2-3, with 8 bases fitting TRBD2. The CDR3 is 15 amino acids. The V segment lost 2 bases and the J segment 6 bases; nucleotides outside the gene matches: 7. CDR1 is SNHLY, CDR2 FYNNEI, per germline. This chain's CDR3 is CASSERAGVPDTQYF. In DNA, the CDR3 is TGTGCCAGCAGTGAAAGAGCGGGGGTTCCCGATACGCAGTATTTT.

This chain uses TRBV5-4 with TRBJ2-2, with 8 bases matching TRBD2. V dropped 2 bases and J dropped 6; count of bases not matched to a gene: 6. Germline V gene lookup returns CDR1 SGHNT and CDR2 YYREEE (reference sequence). This CDR3 contains 15 residues. CDR3 residues: CASSLALAEAGELFF. The CDR3 region has the DNA TGTGCCAGCAGCTTAGCACTAGCGGAAGCCGGGGAGCTGTTTTTT.

In this sample, this clonotype turned up a few times. The chain has TRBV11-1 and TRBJ1-1; weak D call: TRBD1 (5 bases). CDR1 is SGHAT, CDR2 FQDESV, per germline (reference sequence). This CDR3 is built from 13 residues. Between the trimmed V and J ends, which lost 1 base and 5 bases, there was a span of 8 bases. CDR3 DNA sequence: TGTGCCAGCAGCTTAGATGGGGGAACTGAAGCTTTCTTT. The encoded protein is CASSLDGGTEAFF.

The chain carries TRBV9 and TRBJ2-1; D call uncertain. V lost 0 bases to trimming and J lost 4 bases, with 14 bases between them. Germline loops: CDR1 SGDLS, CDR2 YYNGEE. The CDR3 covers 16 residues. CDR3 sequence reads: CASSVVETSAYNEQFF. CDR3 coding DNA: TGTGCCAGCAGCGTAGTAGAGACTTCAGCGTACAATGAGCAGTTCTTC.

J is TRBJ2-4 and V is TRBV27; D call uncertain. Looked up from germline, CDR1 is MNHEY and CDR2 is SMNVEV (reference sequence). V was cut by 5 bases and J by 0 bases, with 11 bases left in between. This CDR3 has 15 amino acids. Written as DNA, the CDR3 is TGTGCCAGCAGTCGGCAGAACCTAGCCAAAAACATTCAGTACTTC. Protein: CASSRQNLAKNIQYF.

This chain connects TRBV9 to TRBJ2-5; D is unresolved. V was clipped by 0 bases and J by 3 bases, with 6 bases between them. The V gene's germline CDR1 is SGDLS and CDR2 YYNGEE. The CDR3 covers 13 residues. CDR3 nucleotides: TGTGCCAGCAGCGTAGTCTCCGAAGAGACCCAGTACTTC. Protein sequence: CASSVVSEETQYF.

The genes are TRBV7-9 and TRBJ2-6; D gene unclear. CDR3 length: 15 residues. Between the trimmed V and J ends, which lost 0 bases and 2 bases, there was a span of 5 bases. Per germline, CDR1 SEHNR and CDR2 FQNEAQ (reference sequence). The CDR3: CASSLAGPGANVLTF. CDR3 bases: TGTGCCAGCAGCTTAGCAGGCCCTGGGGCCAACGTCCTGACTTTC. The complete variable domain, with remaining parts taken from reference TRBV7-9 and TRBJ2-6, reads DTGVSQNPRHKITKRGQNVTFRCDPISEHNRLYWYRQTLGQGPEFLTYFQNEAQLEKSRLLSDRFSAERPKGSFSTLEIQRTEQGDSAMYLCASSLAGPGANVLTFGAGSRLTVL.

This clonotype was seen a few times. The V and J genes are TRBV30 and TRBJ2-1; D is unclear. V lost 2 bases and J lost 3, with 17 bases in between. The CDR3 runs 16 residues. Germline loops: CDR1 GTSNPN, CDR2 SVGIG (reference sequence). The CDR3 loop reads CAWSMGIPTHYNEQFF. CDR3 bases: TGTGCCTGGAGTATGGGGATCCCGACACACTACAATGAGCAGTTCTTC.

The chain recombines TRBV29-1 with TRBJ1-1, with unresolved D. Trimming removed 6 bases from V and 0 bases from J, with 8 bases in between. Germline V gives CDR1 SQVTM, CDR2 ANQGSEA. The length of the CDR3 is 12 residues. The CDR3 protein is CSVARLNTEAFF. Written as DNA, the CDR3 is TGCAGCGTCGCTAGATTGAACACTGAAGCTTTCTTT.

V usage is TRBV6-6 and J usage is TRBJ2-2, with D possibly matching TRBD1 (6 bases). The length of the CDR3 is 15 residues. V was shortened by 4 bases and J by 4 bases, with 13 bases between the two germline ends. The germline gives CDR1 MNHNY, CDR2 SVGAGI (reference sequence). For the CDR3, the DNA is TGTGCCAGCAGTTCCCGGGACAAGGGCACCGGGGAGCTGTTTTTT. It codes for CASSSRDKGTGELFF.

This chain joins TRBV12-3 or TRBV12-4 and TRBJ2-7, with D possibly TRBD2 on 5 matching bases. The ends were cut back, 8 bases at V and 6 bases at J, with 23 bases in the middle. The CDR3 sequence is 15 residues long. CDR3 region: CASSDRGPPNGEQYF. DNA for the CDR3: TGTGCCAGCTCCGATCGGGGTCCCCCAAACGGCGAGCAGTACTTC.

This rearrangement joins TRBV2 to TRBJ1-2, with D unclear. Deletions cut 5 bases from V and 1 base from J, with 5 bases between. From germline, CDR1 is SNHLY and CDR2 FYNNEI. This CDR3 region has 12 residues. The CDR3 protein is CASSRNNYGYTF. The CDR3 nucleotides are TGTGCCAGCAGTCGAAATAACTATGGCTACACCTTC. The whole variable domain, remainder taken from reference TRBV2 and TRBJ1-2, is EPEVTQTPSHQVTQMGQEVILRCVPISNHLYFYWYRQILGQKVEFLVSFYNNEISEKSEIFDDQFSVERPDGSNFTLKIRSTKLEDSAMYFCASSRNNYGYTFGSGTRLTVV.

In this sample, this clonotype turned up once. V usage is TRBV4-2 and J usage is TRBJ2-3, with D possibly TRBD2 on 6 matching bases. Trimming stripped 0 bases from V and 2 bases from J, with 12 bases between. CDR3 length equals 16 residues. Germline V gene lookup returns CDR1 LGHNA and CDR2 YNFKEQ. CDR3 residues: CASSQEGGAATDTQYF. CDR3 bases: TGTGCCAGCAGCCAAGAAGGCGGGGCAGCCACAGATACGCAGTATTTT.

The J gene is TRBJ2-2, the V gene TRBV7-3; no definite D call. The germline gives CDR1 SGHTA, CDR2 FQGTGA. There are 14 residues in the CDR3. Trimming took off 5 bases at V and 1 base at J, with 8 bases between the two ends. The CDR3 DNA reads as TGTGCCAGCAGCCCACAGAGGAACACCGGGGAGCTGTTTTTT. Encoded protein: CASSPQRNTGELFF.

This chain links TRBV5-4 with TRBJ2-1; TRBD1 matches 8 bases. Germline CDR1 is SGHNT and CDR2 is YYREEE (reference sequence). CDR3 length: 12 residues. V lost 4 bases to trimming and J lost 10 bases; unmatched junction nucleotides: 4. CDR3 loop: CASSGTGSEQFF. CDR3 DNA: TGTGCCAGCAGCGGGACAGGATCGGAGCAGTTCTTC.

The V gene is TRBV19, the J gene TRBJ2-7; maybe TRBD1 (6 bases). Germline V gene data show CDR1 as LNHDA and CDR2 as SQIVND (reference sequence). V was trimmed by 2 bases and J by 1 base, leaving 12 bases between them. The CDR3 contains 15 residues. CDR3 protein: CASSIRTEGSYEQYF. Written as DNA, the CDR3 is TGTGCCAGTAGTATAAGGACAGAGGGGTCCTACGAGCAGTACTTC.

This chain links TRBV27 with TRBJ2-7; 9 positions agree with TRBD2. CDR1 is MNHEY and CDR2 is SMNVEV in the germline V gene (reference sequence). Trimming at V came to 5 bases and at J to 5 bases, leaving 13 bases not matched to a gene. The CDR3 consists of 16 residues. Here the CDR3 DNA reads TGTGCCAGCAGTCCGGACGCGGGAGGGCCTCCTGACGAGCAGTACTTC. The encoded protein is CASSPDAGGPPDEQYF.

This rearrangement joins TRBV30 to TRBJ2-1, with D maybe TRBD2 (7 bases). There are 15 residues in the CDR3. From germline, CDR1 is GTSNPN and CDR2 SVGIG (reference sequence). Trimming left V 0 bases short and J 5 bases short, with 14 bases between. CDR3 DNA: TGTGCCTGGAGTGTAAGCCGGGGGGCGAACAATGAGCAGTTCTTC. Protein sequence: CAWSVSRGANNEQFF. The full variable domain, completed using reference TRBV30 and TRBJ2-1, is SQTIHQWPATLVQPVGSPLSLECTVEGTSNPNLYWYRQAAGRGLQLLFYSVGIGQISSEVPQNLSASRPQDRQFILSSKKLLLSDSGFYLCAWSVSRGANNEQFFGPGTRLTVL.

The chain uses TRBV27 and TRBJ1-3, with 7 positions matching TRBD1. Germline-derived CDR1 and CDR2 are MNHEY and SMNVEV (reference sequence). This CDR3 spans 15 amino acids. V was pared by 5 bases and J by 7 bases, with 11 bases of the junction left unmatched. The CDR3 protein is CASSEKMDRWNTIYF. The CDR3 DNA is TGTGCCAGCAGTGAGAAAATGGACAGGTGGAACACCATATATTTT.

The chain combines TRBV20-1 with TRBJ2-1; no definite D call. Germline-derived CDR1 and CDR2 are DFQATT and SNEGSKA (reference sequence). V shed 3 bases and J shed 9 bases, with 12 bases lying between them. This CDR3 has 12 amino acids. The CDR3 is CSASRNNIEQFF. The CDR3 region has the DNA TGCAGTGCTAGCCGGAACAACATTGAGCAGTTCTTC.

The chain links TRBV19 to TRBJ2-7; D is possibly TRBD1 (7 bases). CDR3 size: 13 residues. CDR1 and CDR2 (germline): LNHDA, SQIVND (reference sequence). Trimming took off 9 bases at V and 7 bases at J, with 19 bases between the two ends. CDR3 sequence reads: CASRGRTPGEQYF. Here the CDR3 DNA reads TGTGCCAGCAGGGGGAGGACCCCCGGGGAGCAGTACTTC.